Listed here are 5 T cell receptor beta chains from one sample, sequenced in a study of T cells after yellow fever vaccination. TCRdb re-called the 5' RACE reads through MiXCR, storing one row per CDR3 protein. The sample includes roughly 120,000 distinct CDR3 sequences, about 7.4% of them seen just once. This material consisted of CD4+ T cells sorted from PBMCs, taken less than 11 days after the first yellow fever vaccination. All receptors come from a man aged 18 to 29 who received the YFV17D yellow fever vaccine.

This clonotype came up many times. The V gene is TRBV20-1, the J gene TRBJ1-1, with D maybe TRBD1 (6 bases). The germline V gene encodes CDR1 DFQATT and CDR2 SNEGSKA (reference sequence). The CDR3 extends over 12 amino acids. The ends were cut back, 3 bases at V and 4 bases at J, with 9 bases in the middle. The CDR3 loop reads CSASSRGTEAFF. The CDR3 DNA reads as TGCAGTGCTAGCTCCAGGGGCACTGAAGCTTTCTTT.

The chain's CDR3 is CARSPVAGAGGTQYF. In DNA form, the CDR3 reads TGTGCCAGAAGCCCCGTAGCGGGGGCTGGTGGGACCCAGTACTTC. V gene TRBV6-1 combines with J gene TRBJ2-5; 9 nucleotides align to TRBD2. CDR1 MNHNS and CDR2 SASEGT come from the germline V gene. The CDR3 is 15 residues long. V dropped 9 bases and J dropped 7; count of bases not matched to a gene: 15.

This clonotype was counted at least ten times. The chain carries TRBV5-6 and TRBJ2-1; D may correspond to TRBD1 or TRBD2 (5 bases each). With 4 bases removed from V and 9 bases from J, the gap between germline ends came to 14 bases. The CDR3 has 13 amino acids. CDR1 SGHDT and CDR2 YYEEEE come from the germline V gene. The chain's CDR3 is CASSKKGSGEQFF. CDR3 bases: TGTGCCAGCAGCAAAAAGGGGAGTGGTGAGCAGTTCTTC.

This clonotype was recorded many times. The chain joins TRBV10-2 to TRBJ1-6; possibly TRBD1 for D (6 bases). V was clipped by 6 bases and J by 6 bases, with 18 bases between them. CDR1 and CDR2 (germline): WSHSY, SAAADI. The CDR3 spans 16 residues. CDR3 coding DNA: TGCGCCAGCAGGGGGGGGCAGGAGGGTTTTAATTCACCCCTCCACTTT. Amino acid sequence: CASRGGQEGFNSPLHF.

As to this clonotype: A read error may be the cause here, since a much bigger clone is one base away. Here the CDR3 reads CASILNRVSYNEQFF. The CDR3 DNA reads as TGCGCCAGCATCTTGAACAGGGTGTCCTACAATGAGCAGTTCTTC. The chain links TRBV5-1 to TRBJ2-1; maybe TRBD1 (6 bases). From germline, CDR1 is SGHRS and CDR2 YFSETQ. The CDR3 consists of 15 residues.